Following are 19 T cell receptor beta chains from one sample sequenced in a study of blood T cell repertoires in COVID-19. Measured with immunoSEQ multiplex PCR; TCRdb has only the in-frame clones, and not every one. This sample has 250,000 to 300,000 clones; around nine tenths occur once, and the top ten carry around 2%. Source material: PBMCs or T cells enriched from blood (not recorded which). The receptors derive from a woman aged 55-75 years in a cohort exposed to, infected with or recovered from COVID-19 (not recorded which).

In its sample, this clone was seen a few times. The chain carries TRBV19 and TRBJ2-2; the match to TRBD2 covers 9 bases. The CDR3 runs 15 residues. V was pared by 8 bases and J by 7 bases, with 11 bases of the junction left unmatched. Germline-derived CDR1 and CDR2 are LNHDA and SQIVND (reference sequence). CDR3 DNA sequence: TGTGCCAGTTTGGAGGCGGGAGGGGTGAGCGGGGAGCTGTTTTTT. It encodes CASLEAGGVSGELFF. Drawing the rest from reference TRBV19 and TRBJ2-2, the complete variable domain is DGGITQSPKYLFRKEGQNVTLSCEQNLNHDAMYWYRQDPGQGLRLIYYSQIVNDFQKGDIAEGYSVSREKKESFPLTVTSAQKNPTAFYLCASLEAGGVSGELFFGEGSRLTVL.

The chain is built from TRBV2 and TRBJ2-3; D is ambiguous. The V and J ends lost 4 bases and 4 bases respectively, with 6 bases between them. Germline V gene lookup returns CDR1 SNHLY and CDR2 FYNNEI. This CDR3 has 12 amino acids. The CDR3 protein is CASSVRADTQYF. The CDR3 nucleotides are TGTGCCAGCAGTGTACGGGCAGATACGCAGTATTTT.

This clone was seen once. CDR3 coding DNA: TGTGCCAGCTCACCCTCACAGGGGAATCAGCCCCAGCATTTT. Translated, it gives CASSPSQGNQPQHF. This chain connects TRBV18 to TRBJ1-5; the match to TRBD1 covers 7 bases. Germline V gene sequence: CDR1 KGHSH, CDR2 LQKENI. Trimming took 3 bases from V and 4 from J; bases not matched to a gene: 3. There are 14 residues in the CDR3.

The rearrangement joins TRBV24-1 to TRBJ1-2; weak D call: TRBD1 (6 bases). The CDR3 covers 15 residues. V was shortened by 3 bases and J by 8 bases, with 18 bases between the two germline ends. The germline CDR1 and CDR2 sequences are KGHDR and SFDVKD. The CDR3 reads CATSDPGQKSMGYTF. The CDR3, as DNA: TGTGCCACCAGTGATCCCGGACAGAAAAGTATGGGCTACACCTTC.

The gene calls are TRBV6-5 and TRBJ2-5, with D maybe TRBD1 (6 bases). This CDR3 is built from 15 residues. Deletions cut 5 bases from V and 0 bases from J, with 13 bases between. Germline V gene sequence: CDR1 MNHEY, CDR2 SVGAGI. CDR3 in amino acids: CASSPREGDQETQYF. The CDR3 nucleotides are TGTGCCAGCAGTCCCCGTGAGGGGGACCAAGAGACCCAGTACTTC.

The gene calls are TRBV28 and TRBJ1-1, with D maybe TRBD1 (5 bases). Germline loops: CDR1 MDHEN, CDR2 SYDVKM. Trimming pared 5 bases from V and 0 bases from J, leaving 13 bases between. The CDR3 covers 15 residues. This chain's CDR3 is CASSTSGLMNTEAFF. For the CDR3, the DNA is TGTGCCAGCAGTACATCGGGACTAATGAACACTGAAGCTTTCTTT.

Note on this clone: Other DNA sequences in this specimen translate into the identical CDR3. CDR3 in DNA: TGTGCCAGCTCACCAAGGGGACAGCAAGAGACCCAGTACTTC. Translating it yields CASSPRGQQETQYF. This rearrangement joins TRBV18 to TRBJ2-5; 7 nucleotides align to TRBD1. V trimming: 2 bases; J trimming: 2 bases; junction bases outside the gene matches: 2. Per germline, CDR1 KGHSH and CDR2 LQKENI. There are 14 residues in the CDR3.

This clone was picked up a small number of times. The chain joins TRBV27 to TRBJ1-2; TRBD1 matches at 11 bases. CDR3 size: 15 residues. J was trimmed by 8 bases and V by 2 bases; bases with no gene match: 7. Germline V gene data show CDR1 as MNHEY and CDR2 as SMNVEV (reference sequence). In DNA, the CDR3 is TGTGCCAGCAGTTTAAAGTTCGGGACAGGGGGAGGCTACACCTTC. Translating it yields CASSLKFGTGGGYTF.

The chain recombines TRBV4-3 with TRBJ2-4, with 10 bases fitting TRBD2. The V gene end was trimmed by 3 bases and the J gene end by 4 bases; junction bases not matched to a gene: 9. Per germline, CDR1 LGHNA and CDR2 YSLEER. This CDR3 contains 17 residues. CDR3 in amino acids: CASSHGTSGILKNIQYF. CDR3 sequence (DNA): TGCGCCAGCAGCCACGGTACTAGCGGGATTCTTAAAAACATTCAGTACTTC.

In its sample, this clone was seen a few times. The rearrangement uses TRBV18 and TRBJ2-2; 9 bases are shared with TRBD2. Germline CDR1 is KGHSH and CDR2 is LQKENI. This CDR3 comprises 14 residues. The ends lost 7 bases at V and 2 bases at J; junction bases unmatched: 2. The CDR3, as DNA: TGTGCCAGCTTGGGGACTAGCAACACCGGGGAGCTGTTTTTT. Its protein is CASLGTSNTGELFF.

The rearrangement joins TRBV19 to TRBJ2-7; 7 bases match TRBD1. Germline CDR1 reads LNHDA; CDR2 reads SQIVND (reference sequence). V was clipped by 7 bases and J by 7 bases; unmatched bases: 13. The CDR3 spans 14 residues. The CDR3 DNA follows: TGTGCCAGTATGGGAACAGGGGAAAGAGGGGAGCAGTACTTC. This translates into CASMGTGERGEQYF.

This chain connects TRBV6-5 to TRBJ1-2; D is undetermined. V gave up 4 bases and J gave up 0 bases, with 12 bases separating them. Germline-derived CDR1 and CDR2 are MNHEY and SVGAGI. The CDR3 has 15 amino acids. CDR3 nucleotide sequence: TGTGCCAGCAGTTTCAACACGGGAGCTAACTATGGCTACACCTTC. Its translation: CASSFNTGANYGYTF.

The chain employs TRBV5-1 and TRBJ1-5; no clear D gene. Germline loops: CDR1 SGHRS, CDR2 YFSETQ. The CDR3 extends over 15 amino acids. V gave up 0 bases and J gave up 4 bases, with 11 bases separating them. The DNA of the CDR3 is TGCGCCAGCAGCTTGGGAGACACTGGGAATCAGCCCCAGCATTTT. It translates to CASSLGDTGNQPQHF.

The chain has TRBV3-1 (or the pseudogene TRBV3-2) and TRBJ2-7; 9 nucleotides match TRBD2. Germline CDR1 is LGHDT and CDR2 is YNNKEL (reference sequence). Losses at the gene ends were 7 bases for V and 3 bases for J; bases not matched to a gene: 10. This CDR3 comprises 15 residues. DNA of the CDR3: TGTGCCAGCACCCCCCCGCTAGCGGGAAACTACGAGCAGTACTTC. It yields the protein CASTPPLAGNYEQYF.

This clone was picked up a small number of times. The chain links TRBV7-2 to TRBJ1-1; D might be TRBD1 (6 bases). The germline V gene encodes CDR1 SGHTA and CDR2 FQGNSA. Trimming took 5 bases from V and 7 from J, leaving 14 bases between them. This CDR3 has 13 amino acids. CDR3 nucleotides: TGTGCCAGCAGCCTACAGGGCTCCTTTGAAGCTTTCTTT. It yields the protein CASSLQGSFEAFF.

This chain connects TRBV13 to TRBJ1-4; TRBD1 matches 9 bases. V shed 5 bases, J shed 6 bases, and the junction held 7 bases outside the gene matches. Germline V gives CDR1 PRHDT, CDR2 FYEKMQ (reference sequence). CDR3 length equals 15 residues. In nucleotides, the CDR3 is TGTGCCAGCAGCAGCACCGGGACAGGGTATGAAAAACTGTTTTTT. This translates into CASSSTGTGYEKLFF.

The V call is TRBV11-3, the J call TRBJ2-1; TRBD2 agrees at 11 bases. CDR1 SGHNT and CDR2 YENEEA come from the germline V gene. J was trimmed by 10 bases and V by 5 bases; bases with no gene match: 1. This CDR3 spans 12 amino acids. CDR3 nucleotide sequence: TGTGCCAGCAGCCGACTAGCGGGAGAGCAGTTCTTC. This sequence encodes CASSRLAGEQFF.

This sequence joins TRBV4-1 and TRBJ2-7; 8 bases fit TRBD2. The germline gives CDR1 MGHRA, CDR2 YSYEKL. The CDR3 is 16 residues long. V gave up 7 bases and J gave up 2 bases; unmatched junction bases: 13. This chain's CDR3 is CASTHNRGGVAYEQYF. Written as DNA, the CDR3 is TGCGCCAGCACCCACAATCGGGGGGGGGTTGCCTACGAGCAGTACTTC.

The genes are TRBV11-3 and TRBJ2-1; TRBD2 might be the D (6 bases). CDR3 length: 15 residues. Germline V gives CDR1 SGHNT, CDR2 YENEEA. V was trimmed by 0 bases and J by 8 bases, leaving 14 bases between them. CDR3 sequence reads: CASSLEGTPGDEQFF. The CDR3 DNA sequence: TGTGCCAGCAGCTTAGAGGGGACTCCGGGGGATGAGCAGTTCTTC.